This is a list of T cell receptor beta chains from one sample in a study of cytomegalovirus exposure and HLA in healthy donors. Sequenced by immunoSEQ multiplex PCR; TCRdb stores in-frame clones only, minus some. The repertoire holds about 150,000 clones, roughly 80% seen once, with roughly 1.4% in the top ten. The material sequenced was PBMCs. Receptors were obtained from a man aged 18 to 29 in good health and CMV-seronegative. The CDR3 runs from the conserved cysteine through the conserved F or W. Fields, in order: D gene, J gene, V gene, clone size, CDR3 DNA, CDR3 protein. A D gene is named only where the DNA matches it firmly. Size is omitted from some rows. Given values are once, few, many or a class for expanded clones.

TRBD1	TRBJ1-3	TRBV18	.	TGTGCCAGCTCACAAATCCACAGGGGTGACGGAAACACCATATATTTT	CASSQIHRGDGNTIYF
.	TRBJ1-4	TRBV2	.	TGTGCCAGCAGTGTCAACACGGGAAATGAAAAACTGTTTTTT	CASSVNTGNEKLFF
TRBD1	TRBJ2-5	TRBV4-3	.	TGCGCCAGCAGCCAAATGGGGACAGGACAAGAGACCCAGTACTTC	CASSQMGTGQETQYF
.	TRBJ2-2	TRBV7-2	once	TGTGCCAGCAGCTTCGAGGAGGCCGGGGAGCTGTTTTTT	CASSFEEAGELFF
TRBD2	TRBJ2-1	TRBV27	.	TGTGCCAGCACCTTAATGGCGGCGGGGGTTGCCTACAATGAGCAGTTCTTC	CASTLMAAGVAYNEQFF
.	TRBJ2-2	TRBV7-7	.	TGTGCCAGCAGCCCAAACCCCCCAGGGGCCGGGGAGCTGTTTTTT	CASSPNPPGAGELFF
TRBD1	TRBJ2-1	TRBV28	.	TGTGCCAGCAGTCCCTGGGGTCAACAGGGGCCCGCCTACAATGAGCAGTTCTTC	CASSPWGQQGPAYNEQFF
.	TRBJ2-1	TRBV28	.	TGTGCCAGCAGTTCGGGATCTACCTGGGGCAATGAGCAGTTCTTC	CASSSGSTWGNEQFF
.	TRBJ1-5	TRBV28	.	TGTGCCAGCAGTTTAGGTGGGGGGGCGGGACAGCCCCAGCATTTT	CASSLGGGAGQPQHF
TRBD2	TRBJ2-3	TRBV27	once	TGTGCCAGCAGTTTAAGGGCGGAGGGGACTAGCGGGAGGGCCGGCACAGATACGCAGTATTTT	CASSLRAEGTSGRAGTDTQYF
.	TRBJ2-7	TRBV5-4	once	TGTGCCAGCAGCTCAACAGGGTTTATGGACGAGCAGTACTTC	CASSSTGFMDEQYF
.	TRBJ1-3	TRBV9	.	TGTGCCAGCACCGAGTGGGAGACTGGAAACACCATATATTTT	CASTEWETGNTIYF
.	TRBJ1-1	TRBV5-4	once	TGTGCCAGCAGCTCGAACCTATTGAACACTGAAGCTTTCTTT	CASSSNLLNTEAFF
.	TRBJ2-7	TRBV19	few	TGTGCCAGTAGTTCGGTCCGGGGCTACGAGCAGTACTTC	CASSSVRGYEQYF
.	TRBJ2-3	TRBV4-1	.	TGCGCCAGCAGCCAAGATAGTAACAGTTTTCCCTCTTCGGATACGCAGTATTTT	CASSQDSNSFPSSDTQYF
.	TRBJ2-7	TRBV4-3	.	TGCGCCAGCAGCCAAGGGGAGCGGAGTTACGAGCAGTACTTC	CASSQGERSYEQYF
TRBD2	TRBJ2-7	TRBV28	once	TGTGCCAGCAGCCTCAGCGGGAGCTCTCGTTTCGAGCAGTACTTC	CASSLSGSSRFEQYF
.	TRBJ2-7	TRBV10-2	.	TGCGCCAGCAGACAGACTAGTTCCTACGAGCAGTACTTC	CASRQTSSYEQYF
.	TRBJ1-3	TRBV7-8	.	TGTGCCAGCAGCGGGCAGGTCTCGACGGGAAACACCATATATTTT	CASSGQVSTGNTIYF
.	TRBJ2-7	TRBV4-3	.	TGCGCCAGCAGCCAAGATCGGCAGGATTTCATTAACTACGAGCAGTACTTC	CASSQDRQDFINYEQYF
TRBD2	TRBJ2-1	TRBV2	few	TGTGCCAGCAGGGGGACTAGCGGGAGCAATGAGCAGTTCTTC	CASRGTSGSNEQFF
.	TRBJ1-4	TRBV10-1	.	TGCGCCAGCAGTGAAGGCCAGGCCGGTAATGAAAAACTGTTTTTT	CASSEGQAGNEKLFF
.	TRBJ1-5	TRBV2	.	TGTGCCAGCAGTGAAGCGCAAGAGCAACAGCCCCAGCATTTT	CASSEAQEQQPQHF
TRBD1	TRBJ2-7	TRBV6-6	few	TGTGCCAGCAGGCCCGGACAGTCGACAGGGGAGCAGTACTTC	CASRPGQSTGEQYF
TRBD1	TRBJ1-2	TRBV27	.	TGTGCCAGCAGTCCGTACAGGGGGGGGGCGGAGGCTATTGGCTACACCTTC	CASSPYRGGAEAIGYTF
.	TRBJ1-5	TRBV9	.	TGTGCCAGCAGCGTAGACCCCTTGGGAGGCCAGCCCCAGCATTTT	CASSVDPLGGQPQHF
.	TRBJ1-5	TRBV5-1	once	TGCGCCAGCAGCTTGGTTGGCGGAAACCAGCCCCAGCATTTT	CASSLVGGNQPQHF
TRBD1	TRBJ1-5	TRBV6-1	few	TGTGCCAGCAGTGAAGGGACAGGGGGCGGGCAGCCCCAGCATTTT	CASSEGTGGGQPQHF
TRBD1	TRBJ2-7	TRBV4-1	.	TGCGCCAGCAGCCAAGAGGGTAAGGGGGCCGACCACTACGAGCAGTACTTC	CASSQEGKGADHYEQYF
.	TRBJ1-2	TRBV18	.	TGTGCCAGCTCACCAGGAACACAGAGCTATGGCTACACCTTC	CASSPGTQSYGYTF
.	TRBJ1-2	TRBV5-1	.	TGCGCCAGCAGCTTTGAGGACAGTGGGTTTAGCTACACCTTC	CASSFEDSGFSYTF
.	TRBJ1-1	TRBV10-3	.	TGTGCCATCAGGTTTGATGGGGCGAACACTGAAGCTTTCTTT	CAIRFDGANTEAFF
.	TRBJ1-6	TRBV29-1	.	TGCAGCGTTGCACGGGATAATAATTCACCCCTCCACTTT	CSVARDNNSPLHF
.	TRBJ2-7	TRBV27	.	TGTGCCAGCAGATCAACCCGGGACTCCTACGAGCAGTACTTC	CASRSTRDSYEQYF
TRBD1	TRBJ2-1	TRBV25-1	.	TGTGCCAGCAGTGAGAAGCCCGACAGGGGAAATCACAATGAGCAGTTCTTC	CASSEKPDRGNHNEQFF
.	TRBJ1-2	TRBV2	.	TGTGCCAGCAGCAGTGGCAGAAGAAACTATGGCTACACCTTC	CASSSGRRNYGYTF
.	TRBJ2-5	TRBV12-5	.	TGTGCTAGTGGAGATCCGAGGGGGGAGACCCAGTACTTC	CASGDPRGETQYF
.	TRBJ1-1	TRBV6-6	.	TGTGCCAGCAGTTACCCCGGGTCTGAAGCTTTCTTT	CASSYPGSEAFF
.	TRBJ2-5	TRBV4-3	.	TGCGCCAGCAGCCAAGATCTGGTGGCGTCCGAGGATGAGACCCAGTACTTC	CASSQDLVASEDETQYF
.	TRBJ1-5	TRBV4-1	.	TGCGCCAGCAGCCAATTCTGGGCAGTGAGTCAGCCCCAGCATTTT	CASSQFWAVSQPQHF
.	TRBJ2-1	TRBV5-8	once	TGTGCCAGCAGCACCGGGGTATACAATGAGCAGTTCTTC	CASSTGVYNEQFF
TRBD2	TRBJ2-5	TRBV19	.	TGTGCCAGTAGTGGGATCGGATCAGCGGGAGTGTTAGGAGAGACCCAGTACTTC	CASSGIGSAGVLGETQYF
TRBD2	TRBJ2-2	TRBV7-6	few	TGTGCCAGCATCGCGGGAGGGAACACCGGGGAGCTGTTTTTT	CASIAGGNTGELFF
.	TRBJ2-3	TRBV19	.	TGTGCCAGTAGTATAGGCCCCGGTTCCCAGCGGGTCACAGATACGCAGTATTTT	CASSIGPGSQRVTDTQYF
.	TRBJ2-3	TRBV11-3	.	TGTGCCAGCAGCTTAGGCGGCGTCTCAGATACGCAGTATTTT	CASSLGGVSDTQYF